This TCR beta chain stems from a study of multiple sclerosis patients with progressive multifocal leukoencephalopathy. Study-wide context: The control group, sampled over time, had multiple sclerosis, received natalizumab and did not develop PML. Whole-study results and caveats: Findings may reflect JC virus infection or just general immunocompromise. Lower normalized Shannon entropy suggested reduced TRB diversity in most PML patients.

Noted time point: before natalizumab initiation. To note about this clone: The antigen is not known.

J lost 2 bases, V lost 3 bases, and 4 bases had no gene match. Germline V gives CDR1 GTSNPN, CDR2 SVGIG (reference sequence). CDR3 size: 14 residues. Measured with immunoSEQ multiplex PCR; TCRdb has only the in-frame clones, and not every one. The sample lists more than 30,000 clones, nearly 95% occurring once. V usage is TRBV30 and J usage is TRBJ1-2, with 9 nucleotides matching TRBD1. This receptor was identified in a young man with multiple sclerosis. The material sequenced was PBMCs. Written as DNA, the CDR3 is TGTGCCTGGAGCAGGACAGGGGCGAACTATGGCTACACCTTC. Its translation: CAWSRTGANYGYTF. Combining the CDR3 with reference TRBV30 and TRBJ1-2 gives the whole variable domain SQTIHQWPATLVQPVGSPLSLECTVEGTSNPNLYWYRQAAGRGLQLLFYSVGIGQISSEVPQNLSASRPQDRQFILSSKKLLLSDSGFYLCAWSRTGANYGYTFGSGTRLTVV.